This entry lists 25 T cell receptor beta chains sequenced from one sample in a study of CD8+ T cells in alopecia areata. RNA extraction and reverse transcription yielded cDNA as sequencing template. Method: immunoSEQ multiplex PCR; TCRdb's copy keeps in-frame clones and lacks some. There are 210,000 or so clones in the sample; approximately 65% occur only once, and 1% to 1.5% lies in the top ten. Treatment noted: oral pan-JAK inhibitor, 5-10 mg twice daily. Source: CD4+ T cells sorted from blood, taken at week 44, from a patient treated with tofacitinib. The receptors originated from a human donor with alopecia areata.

The CDR3 is CASSYGTGEKLFF. CDR3 sequence (DNA): TGTGCCAGCAGCTATGGGACAGGGGAAAAACTGTTTTTT. The chain recombines TRBV5-6 with TRBJ1-4, with TRBD1 matching over 9 bases. Germline V CDR1 and CDR2: SGHDT, YYEEEE. V gave up 3 bases and J gave up 8 bases; unmatched junction bases: 2. This CDR3 contains 13 residues.

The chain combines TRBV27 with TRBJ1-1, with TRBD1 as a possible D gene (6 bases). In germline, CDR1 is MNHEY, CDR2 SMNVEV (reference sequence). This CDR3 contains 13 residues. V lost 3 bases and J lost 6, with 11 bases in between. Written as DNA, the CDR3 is TGTGCCAGCAGTTTCCACGGACAGTCTGAAGCTTTCTTT. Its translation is CASSFHGQSEAFF.

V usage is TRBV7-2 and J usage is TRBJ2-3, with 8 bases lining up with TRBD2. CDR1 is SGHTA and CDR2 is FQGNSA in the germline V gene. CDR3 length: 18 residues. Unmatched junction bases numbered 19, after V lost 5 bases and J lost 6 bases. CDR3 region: CASSTHPGGLGSPDTQYF. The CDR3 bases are TGTGCCAGCAGCACCCACCCGGGGGGACTAGGATCCCCCGATACGCAGTATTTT.

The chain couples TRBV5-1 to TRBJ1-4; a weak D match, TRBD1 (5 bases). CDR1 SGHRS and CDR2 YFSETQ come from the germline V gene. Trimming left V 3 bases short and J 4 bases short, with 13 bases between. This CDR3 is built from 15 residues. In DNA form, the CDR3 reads TGCGCCAGCAGCTCGGACGGACAAGTTAATGAAAAACTGTTTTTT. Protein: CASSSDGQVNEKLFF. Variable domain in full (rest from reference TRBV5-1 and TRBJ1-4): KAGVTQTPRYLIKTRGQQVTLSCSPISGHRSVSWYQQTPGQGLQFLFEYFSETQRNKGNFPGRFSGRQFSNSRSEMNVSTLELGDSALYLCASSSDGQVNEKLFFGSGTQLSVL.

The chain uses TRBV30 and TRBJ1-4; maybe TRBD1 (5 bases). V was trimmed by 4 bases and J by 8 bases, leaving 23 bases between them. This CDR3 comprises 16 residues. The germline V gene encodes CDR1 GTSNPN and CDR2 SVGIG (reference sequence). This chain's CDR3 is CAWTVRFRDLEEKLFF. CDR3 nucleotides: TGTGCCTGGACCGTGAGATTCCGGGACCTGGAGGAAAAACTGTTTTTT.

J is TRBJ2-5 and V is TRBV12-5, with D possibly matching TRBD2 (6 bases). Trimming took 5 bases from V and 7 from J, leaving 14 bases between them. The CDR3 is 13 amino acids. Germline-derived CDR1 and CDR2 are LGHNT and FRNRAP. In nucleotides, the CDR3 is TGTGCTAGTGGTGGCGGGGCTTCTTGGACCCAGTACTTC. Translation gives CASGGGASWTQYF.

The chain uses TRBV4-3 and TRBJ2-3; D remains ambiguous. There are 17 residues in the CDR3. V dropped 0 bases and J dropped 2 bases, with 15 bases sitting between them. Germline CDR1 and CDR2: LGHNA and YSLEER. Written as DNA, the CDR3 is TGCGCCAGCAGCCAAGATTATACGGTATGGGACACAGATACGCAGTATTTT. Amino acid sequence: CASSQDYTVWDTDTQYF.

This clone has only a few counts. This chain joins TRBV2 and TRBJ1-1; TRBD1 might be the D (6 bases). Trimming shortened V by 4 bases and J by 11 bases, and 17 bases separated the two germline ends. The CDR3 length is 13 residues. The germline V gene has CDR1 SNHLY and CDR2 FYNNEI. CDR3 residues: CASSGTAGVRAFF. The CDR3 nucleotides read TGTGCCAGCAGTGGGACTGCAGGGGTTCGGGCTTTCTTT.

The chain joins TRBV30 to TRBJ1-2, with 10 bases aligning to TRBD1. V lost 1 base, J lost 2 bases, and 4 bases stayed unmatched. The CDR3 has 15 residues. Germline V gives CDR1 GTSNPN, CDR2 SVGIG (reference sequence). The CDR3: CAWSAPTGGNYGYTF. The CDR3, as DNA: TGTGCCTGGAGTGCCCCGACAGGGGGCAACTATGGCTACACCTTC.

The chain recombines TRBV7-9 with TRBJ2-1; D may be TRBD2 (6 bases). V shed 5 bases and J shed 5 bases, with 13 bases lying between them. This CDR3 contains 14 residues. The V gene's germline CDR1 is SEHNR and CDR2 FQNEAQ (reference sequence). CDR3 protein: CASSPSEVHNEQFF. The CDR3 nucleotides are TGTGCCAGCAGCCCTAGCGAAGTACACAATGAGCAGTTCTTC.

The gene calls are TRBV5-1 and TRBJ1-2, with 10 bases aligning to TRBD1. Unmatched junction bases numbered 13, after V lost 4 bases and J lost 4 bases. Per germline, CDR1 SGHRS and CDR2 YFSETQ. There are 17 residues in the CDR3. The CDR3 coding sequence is TGCGCCAGCAGCCCCTCCAATGACAGGGGGCGAGGCTATGGCTACACCTTC. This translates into CASSPSNDRGRGYGYTF.

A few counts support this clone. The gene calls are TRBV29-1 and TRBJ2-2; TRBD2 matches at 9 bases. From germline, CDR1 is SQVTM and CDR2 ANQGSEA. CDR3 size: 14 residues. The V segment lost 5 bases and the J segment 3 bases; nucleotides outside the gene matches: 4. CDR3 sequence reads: CSVPGTSYTGELFF. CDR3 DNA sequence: TGCAGCGTTCCCGGGACTAGCTACACCGGGGAGCTGTTTTTT.

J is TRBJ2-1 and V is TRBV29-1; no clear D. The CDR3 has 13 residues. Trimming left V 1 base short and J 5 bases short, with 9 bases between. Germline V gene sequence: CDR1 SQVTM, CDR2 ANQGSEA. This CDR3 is CSVEAVKDNEQFF. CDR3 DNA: TGCAGCGTTGAAGCGGTTAAGGACAATGAGCAGTTCTTC.

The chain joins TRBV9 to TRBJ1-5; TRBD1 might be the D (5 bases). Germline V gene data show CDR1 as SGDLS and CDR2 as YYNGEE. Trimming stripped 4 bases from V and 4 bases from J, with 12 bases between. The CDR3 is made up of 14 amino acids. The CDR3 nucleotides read TGTGCCAGCAGCCCGGACGGGGGGAATCAGCCCCAGCATTTT. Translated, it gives CASSPDGGNQPQHF.

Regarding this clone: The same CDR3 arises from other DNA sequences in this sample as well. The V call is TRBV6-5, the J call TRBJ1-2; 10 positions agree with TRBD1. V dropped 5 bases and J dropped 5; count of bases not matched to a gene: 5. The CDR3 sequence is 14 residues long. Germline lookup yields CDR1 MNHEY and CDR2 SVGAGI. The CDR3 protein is CASSATGGGYGYTF. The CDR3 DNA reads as TGTGCCAGCAGTGCGACAGGGGGCGGGTATGGCTACACCTTC.

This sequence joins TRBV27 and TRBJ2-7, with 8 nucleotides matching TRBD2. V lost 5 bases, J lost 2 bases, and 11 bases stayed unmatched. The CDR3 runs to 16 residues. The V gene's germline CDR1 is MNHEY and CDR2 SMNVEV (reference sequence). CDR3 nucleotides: TGTGCCAGCAGTAACCGGGGGGGGTTAAGGCCCTACGAGCAGTACTTC. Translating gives CASSNRGGLRPYEQYF.

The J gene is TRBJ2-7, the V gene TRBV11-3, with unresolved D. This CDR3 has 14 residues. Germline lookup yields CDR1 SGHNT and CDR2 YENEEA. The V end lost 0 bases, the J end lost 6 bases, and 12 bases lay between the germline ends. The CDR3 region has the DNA TGTGCCAGCAGCTTAGATCCGTCGATCCCCGAGCAGTACTTC. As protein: CASSLDPSIPEQYF.

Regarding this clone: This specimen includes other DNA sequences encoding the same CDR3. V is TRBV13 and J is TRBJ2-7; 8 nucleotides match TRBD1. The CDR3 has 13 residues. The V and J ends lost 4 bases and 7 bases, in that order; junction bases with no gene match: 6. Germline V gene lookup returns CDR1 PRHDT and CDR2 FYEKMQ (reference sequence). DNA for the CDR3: TGTGCCAGCAGCTCGGACAGGGCGAGGGAGCAGTACTTC. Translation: CASSSDRAREQYF. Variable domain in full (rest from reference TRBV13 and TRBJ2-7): AAGVIQSPRHLIKEKRETATLKCYPIPRHDTVYWYQQGPGQDPQFLISFYEKMQSDKGSIPDRFSAQQFSDYHSELNMSSLELGDSALYFCASSSDRAREQYFGPGTRLTVT.

The CDR3 DNA reads as TGTGCCTGGAGTGCCTGGGGCAGGGGGATGGCTGAAGCTTTCTTT. Translation gives CAWSAWGRGMAEAFF. The chain is built from TRBV30 and TRBJ1-1, with 7 bases aligning to TRBD1. Germline CDR1 and CDR2: GTSNPN and SVGIG (reference sequence). The CDR3 spans 15 residues. V lost 1 base, J lost 6 bases, and 11 bases stayed unmatched. The complete variable domain, with remaining parts taken from reference TRBV30 and TRBJ1-1, reads SQTIHQWPATLVQPVGSPLSLECTVEGTSNPNLYWYRQAAGRGLQLLFYSVGIGQISSEVPQNLSASRPQDRQFILSSKKLLLSDSGFYLCAWSAWGRGMAEAFFGQGTRLTVV.

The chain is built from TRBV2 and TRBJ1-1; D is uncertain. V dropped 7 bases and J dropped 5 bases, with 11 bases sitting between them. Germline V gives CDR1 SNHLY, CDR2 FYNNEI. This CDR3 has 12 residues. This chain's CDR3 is CASMVTGTEAFF. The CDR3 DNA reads TGTGCCAGCATGGTGACGGGGACTGAAGCTTTCTTT.

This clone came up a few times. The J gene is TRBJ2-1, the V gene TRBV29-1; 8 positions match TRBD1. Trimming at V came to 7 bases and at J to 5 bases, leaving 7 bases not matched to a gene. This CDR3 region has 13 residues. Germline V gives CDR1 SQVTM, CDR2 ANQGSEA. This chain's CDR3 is CSGDRGSNNEQFF. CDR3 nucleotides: TGCAGCGGAGACAGGGGAAGCAACAATGAGCAGTTCTTC.

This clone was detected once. The DNA of the CDR3 is TGTGCCAGCAGTGAACGCCGGACACAAGAGACCCAGTACTTC. It codes for CASSERRTQETQYF. This sequence joins TRBV2 and TRBJ2-5, with a possible D match to TRBD1 (5 bases). V was cut by 2 bases and J by 2 bases, with 9 bases left in between. CDR1 SNHLY and CDR2 FYNNEI come from the germline V gene. The CDR3 has 14 amino acids. Drawing the rest from reference TRBV2 and TRBJ2-5, the complete variable domain is EPEVTQTPSHQVTQMGQEVILRCVPISNHLYFYWYRQILGQKVEFLVSFYNNEISEKSEIFDDQFSVERPDGSNFTLKIRSTKLEDSAMYFCASSERRTQETQYFGPGTRLLVL.

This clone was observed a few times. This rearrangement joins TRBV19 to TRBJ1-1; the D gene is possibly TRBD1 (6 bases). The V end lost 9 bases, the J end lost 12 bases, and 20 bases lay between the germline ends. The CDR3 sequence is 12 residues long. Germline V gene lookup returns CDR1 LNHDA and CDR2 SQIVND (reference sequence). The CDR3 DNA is TGTGCCAGCGGAGTGTTGGGACAAACGACTTTCTTT. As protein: CASGVLGQTTFF.

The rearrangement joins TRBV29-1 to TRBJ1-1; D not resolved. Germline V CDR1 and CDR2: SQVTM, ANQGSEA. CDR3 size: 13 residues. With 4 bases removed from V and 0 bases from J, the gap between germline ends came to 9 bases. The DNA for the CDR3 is TGCAGCGTTGGCCAGTCAATGAACACTGAAGCTTTCTTT. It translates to CSVGQSMNTEAFF.

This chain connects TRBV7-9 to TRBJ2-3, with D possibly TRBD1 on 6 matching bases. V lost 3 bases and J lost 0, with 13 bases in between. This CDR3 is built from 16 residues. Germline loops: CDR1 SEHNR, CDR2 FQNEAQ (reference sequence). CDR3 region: CASSFGVGASTDTQYF. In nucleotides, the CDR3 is TGTGCCAGCAGCTTCGGGGTGGGGGCCAGCACAGATACGCAGTATTTT.